This T cell receptor (beta chain) was obtained from a study of CD8 T cells in Susac syndrome. The RNA input was about 0.45 to 1 ug, and it was reverse transcribed with random hexamers. TCRdb used MiXCR to reprocess the immunoSEQ multiplex PCR reads, holding one entry per CDR3 protein. The repertoire holds 300,000 or so distinct CDR3 sequences, with roughly nine tenths as singletons. Losses at the gene ends were 3 bases for V and 10 bases for J; bases not matched to a gene: 7. The CDR3 has 15 residues. Germline values: CDR1 LGHDT, CDR2 YNNKEL (reference sequence). V and J are TRBV3-1 and TRBJ2-1; TRBD1 matches 12 bases. The source of this sequence is a human donor with multiple sclerosis. The specimen sequenced was CD4+ T cells from PBMCs. CDR3 sequence (DNA): TGTGCCAGCAGCCACCGGGACAGGGGGCGACGGGAGCAGTTCTTC. This encodes CASSHRDRGRREQFF.